This T cell receptor (beta chain) was sequenced for a study of CD8 T cells in Susac syndrome. Blood CD8+ and CD4+ T cells underwent high-throughput TCR beta sequencing. FACS was used to enrich TEMRA cells, whereas the CD8+ and CD4+ T cells were obtained by negative isolation. The authors reverse transcribed 0.5 to 1 ug RNA with random hexamers. Amplification of the TCR beta CDR3 was carried out by immunoSEQ multiplex PCR, which spanned a total of 54 Vbeta and 13 Jbeta segments. TCRdb re-derived calls from the immunoSEQ multiplex PCR reads in MiXCR, one entry per CDR3 protein. The sample includes about 210,000 distinct CDR3 sequences, around 95% of them seen just once. Regarding the study as a whole: A relatively small number of individuals underwent TCR sequencing and HLA analysis.

Comment on this clonotype: What it binds is unknown.

The V gene's germline CDR1 is SGHRS and CDR2 YFSETQ. The CDR3 contains 13 residues. V lost 2 bases to trimming and J lost 4 bases, with 10 bases between them. The chain couples TRBV5-1 to TRBJ2-7; D may be TRBD1 (6 bases). The clonotype comes from a human donor with multiple sclerosis. The sequencing sample was made of CD4+ T cells from PBMCs. The CDR3 coding sequence is TGCGCCAGCAGCTTAAGACAGGAGTACGAGCAGTACTTC. Protein product: CASSLRQEYEQYF. The whole variable domain, filled in from reference TRBV5-1 and TRBJ2-7, reads KAGVTQTPRYLIKTRGQQVTLSCSPISGHRSVSWYQQTPGQGLQFLFEYFSETQRNKGNFPGRFSGRQFSNSRSEMNVSTLELGDSALYLCASSLRQEYEQYFGPGTRLTVT.